Listed below are T cell receptor beta chains from one sample, sequenced in a study of regulatory T cells in long-lasting Graves disease. TCRdb ran MiXCR on the multiplex PCR reads and lists one entry per CDR3 protein. The sample shows a few hundred thousand distinct CDR3 sequences, 14% of them seen only once. These data also formed part of another study, on T cells in Graves' hyperthyroidism and ophthalmopathy.

The source material was peripheral blood mononuclear cells (PBMCs), sampled at new diagnosis, from a patient treated with antithyroid drugs. Source of these receptors: a woman in her fifties or sixties with Graves disease. Both conserved end residues are trimmed from each CDR3.

J gene	V gene	CDR3 protein
TRBJ1-4	TRBV7-8	ASSLGGTGVEKLF
TRBJ2-7	TRBV6-5	ASSYKLAGAYEQY
TRBJ1-5	TRBV10-2	ASSDEQGAISNQPQH
TRBJ2-7	TRBV11-2	ASKRLAGSYEQY
TRBJ2-1	TRBV2	ASIFRVAGGNEQF
TRBJ2-1	TRBV11-2	ASSYGLAGVEQF
TRBJ2-5	TRBV6-1	ASSEIWSGGEETQY
TRBJ2-7	TRBV5-1	ASSAESGRSYEQY
TRBJ2-1	TRBV10-1	ASSEWAGGNNEQF
TRBJ1-2	TRBV29-1	SVEAAGDGYT
TRBJ1-6	TRBV6-1	ASKHPGQGIASPLH
TRBJ2-2	TRBV28	ASSLSGTGLLAGAPGELF